This T cell receptor (beta chain) was retrieved from a study of shared clonotypes between healthy human individuals. It was across several immunoSEQ plates that each subset's genomic DNA was evenly split. Measured with immunoSEQ multiplex PCR; TCRdb has only the in-frame clones, and not every one. The sample consists of 650,000 to 800,000 clones, over 60% of them appearing once. The ends lost 4 bases at V and 4 bases at J; junction bases unmatched: 5. Looked up from germline, CDR1 is SGHRS and CDR2 is YFSETQ. The CDR3 contains 15 residues. This clone was recorded a few times. Its antigen is still unknown. Other nucleotide sequences from this sample produce the same CDR3. Study outcomes and limitations: The naive CD4 repertoires of a handful of donors were compared, and approximately 5% of clonotypes were shared. Blood alone was sampled, and tissue repertoires likely differ.

This chain uses TRBV5-1 with TRBJ2-1, with TRBD2 matching over 10 bases. This sequence originates from a woman between 25 and 40 years old in good health. The sample was memory CD4+ T cells sorted from blood. The subset here: CD45RA-negative fraction. CDR3 protein: CASSEASGGYNEQFF. The DNA for the CDR3 is TGCGCCAGCAGCGAAGCTAGCGGGGGATACAATGAGCAGTTCTTC.